The present T cell receptor beta chain was sequenced within a study of control samples from healthy donors and cancer patients. The CDR3 sequence is 14 residues long. Per the germline V gene, CDR1 is LNHDA and CDR2 is SQIVND (reference sequence). V lost 5 bases, J lost 9 bases, and 16 bases lay in between. Using immunoSEQ multiplex PCR, the repertoire was profiled, and TCRdb retains in-frame clones only, with some absent. The sample lists some 64,000 clones, around 87% occurring once. This TCR was sampled from a woman between 45 and 60 years old with head and neck cancer. The sequenced material came from PBMCs. The rearrangement joins TRBV19 to TRBJ1-4; D is possibly TRBD1 (5 bases). This chain's CDR3 is CASSAGDAAQKLFF. CDR3 sequence (DNA): TGTGCCAGTAGTGCCGGGGACGCAGCTCAAAAACTGTTTTTT.